The 22 T cell receptor beta chains listed next were all sequenced from one sample in a study of blood T cell repertoires in COVID-19. Some clones are missing from TCRdb's copy, which holds only in-frame ones; the method was immunoSEQ multiplex PCR. Among about 260,000 clones listed, about 89% were seen once. The sequenced sample consisted of peripheral blood. Every receptor here comes from a woman in her 40s who had recovered from COVID-19.

This chain uses TRBV5-5 with TRBJ1-2; no reliable D call. With 7 bases removed from V and 7 bases from J, the gap between germline ends came to 23 bases. This CDR3 is built from 15 residues. Germline lookup yields CDR1 SGHKS and CDR2 YYEKEE (reference sequence). The CDR3 DNA sequence: TGTGCCAGCGGTGCCCTCGTGGAGGCCTCGGGTGGCTACACCTTC. It translates to CASGALVEASGGYTF.

This chain joins TRBV27 and TRBJ2-1, with 12 bases fitting TRBD2. Trimming removed 5 bases from V and 5 bases from J; junction bases left unmatched: 7. Looked up from germline, CDR1 is MNHEY and CDR2 is SMNVEV (reference sequence). CDR3 size: 16 residues. CDR3 loop: CASSTSGGYYNNEQFF. In nucleotides, the CDR3 is TGTGCCAGCAGTACTAGCGGGGGGTACTATAACAATGAGCAGTTCTTC.

This chain uses TRBV6-2 or TRBV6-3 with TRBJ2-7; TRBD1 matches 7 bases. The CDR3 spans 14 residues. Trimming removed 2 bases from V and 7 bases from J; junction bases left unmatched: 8. The germline gives CDR1 MNHEY, CDR2 SVGEGT. CDR3 residues: CASSYLDRVLEQYF. CDR3 coding DNA: TGTGCCAGCAGTTACCTCGACAGGGTATTAGAGCAGTACTTC.

The sample holds a few counts of this clone. The chain is built from TRBV9 and TRBJ1-3; D not resolved. The ends were cut back, 2 bases at V and 2 bases at J, with 20 bases in the middle. Per germline, CDR1 SGDLS and CDR2 YYNGEE. The CDR3 runs 18 residues. CDR3 DNA sequence: TGTGCCAGCAGCGTCGGACTCGAGGTACCGATAGCTGGAAACACCATATATTTT. Its translation is CASSVGLEVPIAGNTIYF.

This clone is a singleton in its sample. The chain has TRBV24-1 and TRBJ2-4; TRBD2 agrees at 9 bases. Germline V gene lookup returns CDR1 KGHDR and CDR2 SFDVKD. This CDR3 region has 16 residues. V lost 2 bases, J lost 2 bases, and 3 bases stayed unmatched. CDR3 loop: CATSDSAGGTKNIQYF. CDR3 in DNA: TGTGCCACCAGTGATTCAGCGGGGGGAACCAAAAACATTCAGTACTTC.

V usage is TRBV5-6 and J usage is TRBJ2-7; the match to TRBD2 covers 11 bases. V shed 0 bases and J 2 bases; nucleotides not matched to a gene: 4. The CDR3 runs 16 residues. The germline gives CDR1 SGHDT, CDR2 YYEEEE. The DNA for the CDR3 is TGTGCCAGCAGCTTGGTGACTAGCGGGAAGACCTACGAGCAGTACTTC. This encodes CASSLVTSGKTYEQYF.

This chain uses TRBV7-2 with TRBJ1-2, with TRBD1 matching 8 bases. Germline CDR1 is SGHTA and CDR2 is FQGNSA. The CDR3 consists of 16 residues. Trimming removed 1 base from V and 8 bases from J; junction bases left unmatched: 12. CDR3 nucleotide sequence: TGTGCCAGCAGCTTAGTGGCTGGCGGACAGGGATCAGGCTACACCTTC. Translated, it gives CASSLVAGGQGSGYTF.

The genes are TRBV4-2 and TRBJ2-3; D may be TRBD2 (6 bases). Between the trimmed V and J ends, which lost 3 bases and 1 base, there was a span of 14 bases. Germline V gene lookup returns CDR1 LGHNA and CDR2 YNFKEQ. This CDR3 has 16 amino acids. The CDR3: CASSHPIGGGTDTQYF. The CDR3 nucleotides are TGTGCCAGCAGCCACCCCATCGGCGGGGGCACAGATACGCAGTATTTT.

J is TRBJ1-1 and V is TRBV5-4; D gene ambiguous. Germline lookup yields CDR1 SGHNT and CDR2 YYREEE (reference sequence). The CDR3 extends over 12 amino acids. The V gene lost 0 bases and the J gene lost 6 bases, with 6 bases spanning the gap. CDR3 DNA: TGTGCCAGCAGCTTGGACGGTTCTGAAGCTTTCTTT. Its protein is CASSLDGSEAFF.

The V call is TRBV30, the J call TRBJ2-7; TRBD1 might be the D (6 bases). The CDR3 is 15 residues long. The germline V gene encodes CDR1 GTSNPN and CDR2 SVGIG (reference sequence). The germline V and J ends were trimmed by 5 bases and 6 bases, with 23 bases remaining between them. This CDR3 is CAWGTEQGPVPEQYF. CDR3 coding DNA: TGTGCCTGGGGGACCGAACAGGGTCCAGTGCCCGAGCAGTACTTC.

This chain uses TRBV5-4 with TRBJ2-5, with D maybe TRBD2 (7 bases). Per the germline V gene, CDR1 is SGHNT and CDR2 is YYREEE (reference sequence). The CDR3 has 15 residues. Deletions cut 4 bases from V and 4 bases from J, with 17 bases between. In DNA form, the CDR3 reads TGTGCCAGCAGCGCGGGGGCCCTAGGGGGAGAGACCCAGTACTTC. This gives the protein CASSAGALGGETQYF. Looking up the rest from reference TRBV5-4 and TRBJ2-5 gives the full variable domain: ETGVTQSPTHLIKTRGQQVTLRCSSQSGHNTVSWYQQALGQGPQFIFQYYREEENGRGNFPPRFSGLQFPNYSSELNVNALELDDSALYLCASSAGALGGETQYFGPGTRLLVL.

The chain recombines TRBV19 with TRBJ1-2; 7 nucleotides line up with TRBD1. The CDR3 runs to 14 residues. Germline V gives CDR1 LNHDA, CDR2 SQIVND (reference sequence). The trim removed 7 bases at V and 7 bases at J, leaving 12 bases unmatched. In DNA, the CDR3 is TGTGCCAGTATCCGGAGGGGACAGTTTTTTGGCTACACCTTC. It is translated as CASIRRGQFFGYTF.

This clone was observed once. This rearrangement joins TRBV29-1 to TRBJ2-7, with 10 nucleotides matching TRBD2. The junction had 13 bases not matched to a gene; V was cut back by 3 bases and J by 5 bases. Germline CDR1 SQVTM, CDR2 ANQGSEA. The CDR3 consists of 16 residues. CDR3 nucleotides: TGCAGCGTTGAGGGGCTAGCGGGGGCGCTGGTCAACGAGCAGTACTTC. The encoded protein is CSVEGLAGALVNEQYF.

This CDR3 reads CASSVRRGGSYEQYF. The CDR3 DNA reads as TGTGCCAGCAGTGTCAGGCGGGGAGGGTCCTACGAGCAGTACTTC. The V call is TRBV2, the J call TRBJ2-7; TRBD2 matches 7 bases. V was pared by 4 bases and J by 1 base, with 7 bases of the junction left unmatched. The CDR3 is 15 amino acids. Looked up from germline, CDR1 is SNHLY and CDR2 is FYNNEI.

The chain employs TRBV4-3 and TRBJ2-7; 9 bases line up with TRBD1. The CDR3 is 16 amino acids. Germline CDR1 reads LGHNA; CDR2 reads YSLEER. Trimming took 4 bases from V and 2 from J; bases not matched to a gene: 9. The CDR3 nucleotides read TGCGCCAGCAGCCCGACCCTTGGGACAGGGCCCTACGAGCAGTACTTC. It specifies CASSPTLGTGPYEQYF.

J is TRBJ1-2 and V is TRBV13; D is undetermined. The ends were cut back, 0 bases at V and 7 bases at J, with 12 bases in the middle. The CDR3 contains 14 residues. Germline V lookup: CDR1 PRHDT, CDR2 FYEKMQ (reference sequence). The CDR3 bases are TGTGCCAGCAGCTTAGGTCGGGGTTTGAGTGGCTACACCTTC. It specifies CASSLGRGLSGYTF. The variable domain in full, with the rest retrieved from reference TRBV13 and TRBJ1-2, is AAGVIQSPRHLIKEKRETATLKCYPIPRHDTVYWYQQGPGQDPQFLISFYEKMQSDKGSIPDRFSAQQFSDYHSELNMSSLELGDSALYFCASSLGRGLSGYTFGSGTRLTVV.

The J gene is TRBJ2-5, the V gene TRBV5-1; 12 bases are shared with TRBD2. This CDR3 is 18 amino acids long. V lost 4 bases to trimming and J lost 0 bases; unmatched junction nucleotides: 10. The germline gives CDR1 SGHRS, CDR2 YFSETQ. The CDR3, as DNA: TGCGCCAGCAGCACCTACGGACTAGCGGGGTCATACCAAGAGACCCAGTACTTC. Encoded protein: CASSTYGLAGSYQETQYF. Together with reference TRBV5-1 and TRBJ2-5, the CDR3 gives the full variable domain: KAGVTQTPRYLIKTRGQQVTLSCSPISGHRSVSWYQQTPGQGLQFLFEYFSETQRNKGNFPGRFSGRQFSNSRSEMNVSTLELGDSALYLCASSTYGLAGSYQETQYFGPGTRLLVL.

This chain connects TRBV2 to TRBJ2-5, with D possibly matching TRBD2 (5 bases). Germline V gene data show CDR1 as SNHLY and CDR2 as FYNNEI. Trimming stripped 1 base from V and 0 bases from J, with 9 bases between. This CDR3 has 15 residues. CDR3 region: CASSEVARYQETQYF. In DNA form, the CDR3 reads TGTGCCAGCAGTGAAGTAGCGAGGTACCAAGAGACCCAGTACTTC.

This rearrangement joins TRBV7-2 to TRBJ2-2; TRBD2 is a possible D gene (7 bases). Deletions cut 5 bases from V and 7 bases from J, with 17 bases between. This CDR3 contains 15 residues. Germline V gene lookup returns CDR1 SGHTA and CDR2 FQGNSA. CDR3 amino acids: CASSRNPGGHGELFF. CDR3 coding DNA: TGTGCCAGCAGCCGCAATCCGGGGGGACACGGGGAGCTGTTTTTT.

The chain recombines TRBV5-4 with TRBJ2-1; 7 nucleotides match TRBD2. The CDR3 totals 14 residues. V was pared by 5 bases and J by 7 bases, with 9 bases of the junction left unmatched. The V gene's germline CDR1 is SGHNT and CDR2 YYREEE (reference sequence). The CDR3 is CASSYPTGGNEQFF. CDR3 coding DNA: TGTGCCAGCAGTTACCCGACGGGGGGAAATGAGCAGTTCTTC.

The chain employs TRBV9 and TRBJ1-6, with D unclear. The CDR3 has 15 residues. V shed 0 bases and J shed 7 bases, with 11 bases lying between them. The V gene's germline CDR1 is SGDLS and CDR2 YYNGEE. DNA of the CDR3: TGTGCCAGCAGCGTAGACGACGGCAGGAATTCACCCCTCCACTTT. This codes for CASSVDDGRNSPLHF.

The rearrangement joins TRBV27 to TRBJ2-7; the match to TRBD1 covers 7 bases. CDR1 MNHEY and CDR2 SMNVEV come from the germline V gene (reference sequence). The junction had 4 bases not matched to a gene; V was cut back by 5 bases and J by 0 bases. This CDR3 is 14 amino acids long. CDR3 sequence (DNA): TGTGCCAGCAGTCCGACAGGGAGCTCCTACGAGCAGTACTTC. Amino acids: CASSPTGSSYEQYF.